This record looks at one T cell receptor (beta chain) sequence and its context. The antigen this receptor binds is unknown. No base quality information exists; no much larger clone differs at one position. For TCR beta library preparation, roughly 2 micrograms of genomic DNA was extracted from cryopreserved PBMCs. High-throughput TCR beta sequencing was performed on longitudinal blood samples from CLL patients receiving ibrutinib monotherapy. The patients were enrolled in a single-center, open-label phase 2 trial of ibrutinib monotherapy. A MiSeq instrument was used for deep resolution sequencing, which targeted depths ranging from 1 in 1 million up to 1 in 200,000 T cells, with coverage averaging 10x for each clonotype. TCR beta libraries were generated with the immunoSEQ hsTCRB Kit. The published analysis was carried out like this. Data were analyzed with ImmunoSEQ Data Assistant and ImmunoSEQ Analyzer, with V, D and J genes assigned per IMGT definitions. Clonality, which ranges from 0 to 1, was calculated as one minus the normalized Shannon entropy of productive rearrangement frequencies. Only overrepresented clonotypes making up at least 0.05% of each patient's repertoire were included in the public clonotype analysis. Some twelve age-matched healthy donor repertoires from immuneACCESS were used as controls for clonality. Not all clones reach the TCRdb copy of this immuneACCESS table, which keeps in-frame sequences only. Checked studies attribute under half of the gap to unresolved V genes and leave the rest unexplained. That table gives V, J and clone size, and the DNA gave D and trimming. This sample lists 330,000 or so clones; 67% were detected once. Of the sample, roughly 6% is held by the ten largest clones.

The data belong to a study of cytotoxic CD8 clonotypes in ibrutinib-treated CLL (dated by TCRdb to the early 2020s). About the full investigation: The cohort had 11 relapsed/refractory and about 15 treatment-naive patients; 17 to 18 were IGHV unmutated. Response samples were taken after a median of 12 months on treatment, ranging from 6 to 36 months. On average, each sample yielded 250,000 to 300,000 productive templates and tens of thousands of productive rearrangements. Every remission and progressive disease sample was obtained while ibrutinib was still being received by the patients. Cryopreserved peripheral blood mononuclear cells were obtained prior to treatment, at the time of response, and at either disease progression or sustained remission. Longitudinal samples were available for about 30% of the roughly 86 trial participants. Responses were partial in about 25 patients and complete in 2; after median about 63 months follow-up, around 14 stayed in remission and roughly twelve progressed. The investigation overall reported the following: Public clonotypes were rare and either shrank or stayed stable during treatment, and the rise in clonality at ibrutinib response reflected expansion of private clonotypes. Clonality rose at ibrutinib response, remained stable during sustained remission, and dropped back toward baseline at progression. Baseline clonality exceeded that of age-matched healthy donors and correlated strongly with circulating CD8+ T-cell counts. Sampling times were not matched between patients in sustained remission and patients whose disease was progressing, and lymph node repertoires were not examined.

Reading the germline V gene gives CDR1 KGHSH and CDR2 LQKENI. From the cysteine through the phenylalanine, the CDR3 covers 14 amino acids. The only DNA kept is the CDR3, 42 bases in frame from the first base. V loses 3 bases at its end and J loses 4 bases; junction bases beyond the gene matches: 5. This sequence uses TRBV18 and TRBJ2-7, with 8 central nucleotides matching TRBD1. This TCR derives from a human donor with chronic lymphocytic leukemia. The sequencing used PBMCs, collected after 36 months of ibrutinib treatment. The CDR3 protein: CASSPPDRVYEQYF. At the DNA level, the sequence is TGTGCCAGCTCACCCCCGGACAGGGTGTACGAGCAGTACTTC.